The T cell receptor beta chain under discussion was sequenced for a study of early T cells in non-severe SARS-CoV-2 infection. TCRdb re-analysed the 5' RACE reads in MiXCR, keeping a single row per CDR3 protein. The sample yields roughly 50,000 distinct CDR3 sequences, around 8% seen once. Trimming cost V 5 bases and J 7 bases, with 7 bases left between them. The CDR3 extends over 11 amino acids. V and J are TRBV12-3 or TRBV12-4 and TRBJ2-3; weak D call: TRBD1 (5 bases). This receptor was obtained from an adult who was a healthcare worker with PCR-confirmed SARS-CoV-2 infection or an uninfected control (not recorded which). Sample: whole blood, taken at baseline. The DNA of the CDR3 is TGTGCCAGCAGTCCGGACAATACGCAGTATTTT. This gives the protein CASSPDNTQYF.